This record concerns one TCR beta chain sequence. The target antigen is unknown. The data belong to a study of cytomegalovirus exposure and HLA in healthy donors. Findings and caveats of the study: A list of about 180 TCR beta chains associated with cytomegalovirus was given.

Use of 60 Vbeta and 13 Jbeta primers characterized the PCR. Assay: immunoSEQ multiplex PCR; the TCRdb copy retains only in-frame clones and omits some. The data hold 110,000 or so clones, with 75% to 85% observed a single time. V dropped 4 bases and J dropped 6; count of bases not matched to a gene: 5. CDR1 is SNHLY, CDR2 FYNNEI, per germline. This CDR3 has 14 amino acids. This sequence joins TRBV2 and TRBJ2-2, with 7 positions matching TRBD2. The source of this sequence is a man under 40 in good health and CMV-seronegative. Sequenced material: PBMCs. This CDR3 reads CASSALAAAGELFF. The CDR3 bases are TGTGCCAGCAGTGCTCTAGCGGCGGCCGGGGAGCTGTTTTTT.